The subject of this entry is one TCR beta chain. These data are taken from a study of blood T cell repertoires in COVID-19. Study in general: Sources were T cells, B-cell-depleted T cells, or PBMCs; the material itself was cDNA or gDNA.

Clones were sequenced by immunoSEQ multiplex PCR, and TCRdb holds only the in-frame ones, with some missing. The table lists roughly 180,000 clones, approximately 81% of them singletons, with 15% to 20% in the top ten. Germline V lookup: CDR1 MNHNS, CDR2 SASEGT. Losses at the gene ends were 4 bases for V and 1 base for J; bases not matched to a gene: 12. The CDR3 has 20 amino acids. This receptor was obtained from a man aged 55 to 70 who had recovered from COVID-19. The J gene is TRBJ1-6, the V gene TRBV6-1, with 11 bases fitting TRBD1. Material: PBMCs or T cells enriched from blood (not recorded which). CDR3 coding DNA: TGTGCCAGCAGTGCCGGGACAGGGGGTCCGATGGGATCCTATAATTCACCCCTCCACTTT. This gives the protein CASSAGTGGPMGSYNSPLHF.